This T cell receptor beta chain was sequenced in a study of T cell repertoires in cytomegalovirus infection. General study findings and limits: Cumulative frequency (of public TCR beta family members) identified carriers of CMV plus the relevant HLA.

TCRdb recomputed calls from the reads with MiXCR, one row per CDR3 protein. The repertoire holds 200,000 to 250,000 distinct CDR3 sequences, with approximately 6.7% as singletons. There are many counts of this clonotype. What it recognizes is unknown. V lost 7 bases and J lost 8, with 14 bases in between. This CDR3 spans 12 amino acids. Germline values: CDR1 MNHEY, CDR2 SVGEGT. This clonotype was obtained from a human donor in good health (CMV status not recorded). Some clones in this sample may be carry-over from other donors' samples. The chain joins TRBV6-2 or TRBV6-3 to TRBJ1-2; unclear D gene. The sample was PBMCs. CDR3 sequence (DNA): TGTGCCAGCACTGGAGAGCTAGAAGGCTACACCTTC. Encoded protein: CASTGELEGYTF.